This is a list of T cell receptor beta chains from one sample in a study of regulatory T cells in long-lasting Graves disease. TCRdb fed the multiplex PCR reads into MiXCR, producing one record per CDR3 protein. This table holds under 500,000 distinct CDR3 sequences, less than 25% found once. The material sequenced was peripheral blood mononuclear cells (PBMCs), taken when the disease was refractory, from a patient treated with antithyroid drugs. All receptors come from a female donor with Graves disease. The CDR3 runs from the conserved cysteine through the conserved F or W. A D gene is named only where the DNA matches it firmly. Rows give clone size only sometimes, using once, few, many, or a class for an expanded clone.

V gene,J gene,D gene,clone size,CDR3 DNA,CDR3 protein
TRBV27,TRBJ1-2,TRBD1,many,TGTGCCAGCAGCGTCGACAGGGGACAAGGTGGCTACACCTTC,CASSVDRGQGGYTF
TRBV11-1,TRBJ2-2,TRBD2,-,TGTGCCAGCAGCCGGATGCCGGGACTAGGGGCCACCGGGGAGCTGTTTTTT,CASSRMPGLGATGELFF
TRBV28,TRBJ2-7,TRBD1,many,TGTGCCAGCAGACGCCTCGGGACAGGCTACGAGCAGTACTTC,CASRRLGTGYEQYF
TRBV9,TRBJ1-2,-,many,TGTGCCAGCAGCGTAGGAGGGAGGACCTATGGCTACACCTTC,CASSVGGRTYGYTF
TRBV27,TRBJ2-7,-,few,TGTGCCAGCAGTCTAGGGTCGTCATCCGAGCAGTACTTC,CASSLGSSSEQYF
TRBV27,TRBJ2-5,-,many,TGTGCCAGCAGTTCCGAGAGGGTCGGCGACGAGACCCAGTACTTC,CASSSERVGDETQYF
TRBV20-1,TRBJ2-5,-,few,TGCAGTGCTAGAGGAATGAGACAGCTCCAAGAGACCCAGTACTTC,CSARGMRQLQETQYF
TRBV10-3,TRBJ1-2,-,many,TGTGCCATTGCTCAAAGTCCTAACTATGGCTACACCTTC,CAIAQSPNYGYTF
TRBV7-2,TRBJ2-7,TRBD2,many,TGTGCCAGCAGCTTAATAGCGGGTCCCTACGAGCAGTACTTC,CASSLIAGPYEQYF
TRBV6-1,TRBJ1-1,-,many,TGTGCCAGCAGTCAGCAGACAGGAGCGAACACTGAAGCTTTCTTT,CASSQQTGANTEAFF
TRBV6-5,TRBJ1-1,-,many,TGTGCCAGCAGTTACTCCTCTATCAGCTTAACTGAAGCTTTCTTT,CASSYSSISLTEAFF
TRBV6-1,TRBJ1-1,-,few,TGTGCCAGCAGTCTGGTCGCCGCGGCAGCTTTCTTT,CASSLVAAAAFF
TRBV20-1,TRBJ2-5,-,-,TGCAGTGCTCTTAATACTAGAAGGGGTATAGAGACCCAGTACTTC,CSALNTRRGIETQYF
TRBV7-6,TRBJ2-7,-,-,TGTGCCAGCAGCTTAGAATCCGGGGACTACGAGCAGTACTTC,CASSLESGDYEQYF
TRBV28,TRBJ2-5,-,many,TGTGCCAGCAGTCAACAGGGTCCAGGAGAGACCCAGTACTTC,CASSQQGPGETQYF
TRBV20-1,TRBJ2-5,TRBD2,few,TGCAGTGCTAGAGGGGCTAGCGGGTTCCTATTGGAGACCCAGTACTTC,CSARGASGFLLETQYF
TRBV13,TRBJ2-7,-,many,TGTGCCAGCAGCCCCCTCGACGGCTCCTACGAGCAGTACTTC,CASSPLDGSYEQYF
TRBV10-3,TRBJ1-5,TRBD1,many,TGTGCCATCAGTGAGTCGCCGGGACAGGGCGGCAGCAATCAGCCCCAGCATTTT,CAISESPGQGGSNQPQHF
TRBV3-1,TRBJ1-1,-,many,TGTGCCAGCAGCCAAGAGGCAGGAGGGGGGGTGAACACTGAAGCTTTCTTT,CASSQEAGGGVNTEAFF
TRBV6-5,TRBJ2-7,-,-,TGTGCCAGCAGTTCCCAACTACAGCTCCTTCTGGAGCAGTACTTC,CASSSQLQLLLEQYF
TRBV14,TRBJ2-2,TRBD2,-,TGTGCCAGCAGCCACCTAGCGGGAGCGAACACCGGGGAGCTGTTTTTT,CASSHLAGANTGELFF
TRBV16,TRBJ1-2,-,few,TGTGCCAGCAGCCCATGGGTGAGCGCCAACTATGGCTACACCTTC,CASSPWVSANYGYTF
TRBV4-3,TRBJ2-1,-,few,TGCGCCAGCAGCCAAGCTCGTGGGCTGGGCTACAATGAGCAGTTCTTC,CASSQARGLGYNEQFF
TRBV5-5,TRBJ2-1,-,-,TGTGCCAGCAGCCCCCTCCCTAATGGGCAGTTCTTC,CASSPLPNGQFF
TRBV28,TRBJ1-1,-,-,TGTGCCAGCAGTTCCTCCTTGGGCTCCACGTGGGCTTTCTTT,CASSSSLGSTWAFF
TRBV7-3,TRBJ2-5,-,many,TGTGCCAGCAGCTTAGTGCCGGACGATCCGGAGACCCAGTACTTC,CASSLVPDDPETQYF
TRBV19,TRBJ2-7,TRBD2,-,TGTGCCAGTAAGTTTAGCGGGAGAAGTGACGAGCAGTACTTC,CASKFSGRSDEQYF
TRBV12-3/TRBV12-4,TRBJ2-4,-,many,TGTGCCAGCAGTCCCCAGGGGAGCAAAAACATTCAGTACTTC,CASSPQGSKNIQYF
TRBV12-3/TRBV12-4,TRBJ1-5,-,many,TGTGCCAGCAGCCGCATAGGCGACCCGAATCAGCCCCAGCATTTT,CASSRIGDPNQPQHF
TRBV24-1,TRBJ1-5,TRBD1,few,TGTGCCACCAGCTTGAGGGACAGTAATCAGCCCCAGCATTTT,CATSLRDSNQPQHF
TRBV29-1,TRBJ2-3,-,-,TGCAGCGCTGCCGGGTGGGGTTCCGCAGATACGCAGTATTTT,CSAAGWGSADTQYF
TRBV12-3/TRBV12-4,TRBJ1-2,-,many,TGTGCCAGCAGTTTTTACGAGGAGGGCTACACCTTC,CASSFYEEGYTF
TRBV13,TRBJ2-7,-,-,TGTGCCAGCAGCCCGGGGCGCCTGAAATACGAGCAGTACTTC,CASSPGRLKYEQYF
TRBV28,TRBJ2-7,-,many,TGTGCCAGCAGGGCAGGGTCGTCCTACGAGCAGTACTTC,CASRAGSSYEQYF
TRBV13,TRBJ2-7,-,-,TGTGCCAGCAGCAAGGACTCACTCCAGGACGAGCAGTACTTC,CASSKDSLQDEQYF
TRBV27,TRBJ1-6,TRBD1,many,TGTGCCAGCAGTTTATCTCAAGACAGGGGTGTGTCACCCCTCCACTTT,CASSLSQDRGVSPLHF
TRBV25-1,TRBJ2-1,TRBD2,-,TGTGCCAGCAGTTCGAGCGGGAGAGGATCCTACAATGAGCAGTTCTTC,CASSSSGRGSYNEQFF
TRBV5-1,TRBJ2-2,-,-,TGCGCCAGCAGCTTCGGCCGGACTATCGCCGGGGAGCTGTTTTTT,CASSFGRTIAGELFF
TRBV12-3/TRBV12-4,TRBJ2-2,-,many,TGTGCCAGTCCGGACAGCAACACCGGGGAGCTGTTTTTT,CASPDSNTGELFF
TRBV12-3/TRBV12-4,TRBJ1-3,TRBD1,-,TGTGCCAGCTGTACCAGGGGGAGTGGCAAAAACACCATATATTTT,CASCTRGSGKNTIYF
TRBV7-9,TRBJ1-2,TRBD1,few,TGTGCCAGCAGCTTAGGCCCCGGGACAGGGGATGGCTACACCTTC,CASSLGPGTGDGYTF
TRBV5-1,TRBJ2-7,TRBD2,-,TGCGCCAGCGGATCCGGGGGGAACTCCTACGAGCAGTACTTC,CASGSGGNSYEQYF
TRBV19,TRBJ2-2,-,-,TGTGCCAGTAGCCCGGGACCTGATCGGGAGCTGTTTTTT,CASSPGPDRELFF
TRBV28,TRBJ2-1,TRBD1,-,TGTGCCAGCAGCGGGACAGGGGGCAAGGATGAGCAGTTCTTC,CASSGTGGKDEQFF
TRBV27,TRBJ2-7,-,few,TGTGCCAGCAGTTTTTCTGGGGGCGTCAACGAGCAGTACTTC,CASSFSGGVNEQYF